Below, 8 T cell receptor beta chains from the same sample are listed, as sequenced in a study of blood T cell repertoires in COVID-19. Some clones are missing from TCRdb's copy, which holds only in-frame ones; the method was immunoSEQ multiplex PCR. Of some 490,000 clones in the sample, over 75% are singletons; the top ten hold 3% to 4%. The specimen was peripheral blood. The receptors stem from a human donor in a cohort sampled during active COVID-19.

Only one count was recorded for this clone. The CDR3 sequence is CASRGDRANTEAFF. The CDR3 nucleotides read TGTGCCAGCAGAGGGGACAGGGCGAACACTGAAGCTTTCTTT. The rearrangement uses TRBV2 and TRBJ1-1; 9 positions agree with TRBD1. Germline loops: CDR1 SNHLY, CDR2 FYNNEI. There are 14 residues in the CDR3. Germline trimming cut 6 bases from V and 1 base from J; bases unmatched to any gene: 3.

In the case of this clone: Other DNA sequences within the sample encode an identical CDR3. The chain carries TRBV7-8 and TRBJ2-7, with a possible D match to TRBD2 (6 bases). The length of the CDR3 is 14 residues. V dropped 5 bases and J dropped 5 bases, with 16 bases sitting between them. The germline V gene encodes CDR1 SGHVS and CDR2 FQNEAQ. CDR3 nucleotide sequence: TGTGCCAGCAGCCTCCTCGGGGGAGGCGACGAGCAGTACTTC. This sequence encodes CASSLLGGGDEQYF.

The rearrangement joins TRBV7-3 to TRBJ2-3, with 7 bases identical to TRBD2. CDR1 and CDR2 from the germline V gene are SGHTA and FQGTGA. This CDR3 region has 15 residues. V lost 5 bases to trimming and J lost 3 bases; unmatched junction nucleotides: 8. CDR3 bases: TGTGCCAGCAGCCCGATGGGAGGGCCGACAGATACGCAGTATTTT. Protein: CASSPMGGPTDTQYF.

In its sample, this clone was seen once. In DNA, the CDR3 is TGCAGTGCTAGAGTGGCAGACTTCTACACCTTC. Protein product: CSARVADFYTF. The rearrangement links TRBV20-1 to TRBJ1-2; the D is unclear. This CDR3 has 11 residues. V lost 1 base and J 10 bases, leaving 10 bases between the germline ends. Germline CDR1 and CDR2: DFQATT and SNEGSKA (reference sequence).

The chain links TRBV7-2 to TRBJ2-2; D perhaps matches TRBD2 (6 bases). CDR3 size: 14 residues. The V gene lost 2 bases and the J gene lost 5 bases, with 9 bases spanning the gap. Germline V gene data show CDR1 as SGHTA and CDR2 as FQGNSA. CDR3 sequence (DNA): TGTGCCAGCAGCTTATGGCTAGCGACCGGGGAGCTGTTTTTT. As protein: CASSLWLATGELFF.

This clone was seen once. The chain has TRBV7-8 and TRBJ1-5; D is ambiguous. This CDR3 has 13 amino acids. CDR1 and CDR2 from the germline V gene are SGHVS and FQNEAQ. Trimming stripped 1 base from V and 6 bases from J, with 7 bases between. CDR3 coding DNA: TGTGCCAGCAGCTTAGTTGGCACTCAGCCCCAGCATTTT. Protein sequence: CASSLVGTQPQHF.

In this sample, this clone turned up once. V usage is TRBV5-4 and J usage is TRBJ2-5; 8 nucleotides agree with TRBD1. The CDR3 contains 14 residues. Trimming took 5 bases from V and 1 from J; bases not matched to a gene: 4. The germline CDR1 and CDR2 sequences are SGHNT and YYREEE (reference sequence). CDR3 sequence (DNA): TGTGCCAGCAGGACAGGGGTGGGCCAAGAGACCCAGTACTTC. It yields the protein CASRTGVGQETQYF.

The genes are TRBV5-6 and TRBJ2-7; D may be TRBD2 (6 bases). Germline V gene data show CDR1 as SGHDT and CDR2 as YYEEEE. V lost 0 bases, J lost 2 bases, and 12 bases lay in between. The CDR3 is 15 amino acids. For the CDR3, the DNA is TGTGCCAGCAGCTTGGGGGGCGGGACCGCCTACGAGCAGTACTTC. It encodes CASSLGGGTAYEQYF.